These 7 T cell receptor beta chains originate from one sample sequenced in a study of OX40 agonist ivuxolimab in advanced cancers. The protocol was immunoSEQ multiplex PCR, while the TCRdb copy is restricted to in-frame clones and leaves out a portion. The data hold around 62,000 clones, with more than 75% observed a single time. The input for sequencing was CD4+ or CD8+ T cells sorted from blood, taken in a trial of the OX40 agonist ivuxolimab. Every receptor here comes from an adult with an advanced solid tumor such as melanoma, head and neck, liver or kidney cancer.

CDR3 DNA sequence: TGTGCCAGCAGCCCCTCCGGGCGGCAAGAGACCCAGTACTTC. Protein sequence: CASSPSGRQETQYF. The rearrangement joins TRBV7-3 to TRBJ2-5; D unclear. This CDR3 is 14 amino acids long. In germline, CDR1 is SGHTA, CDR2 FQGTGA. V was trimmed by 5 bases and J by 2 bases, leaving 12 bases between them.

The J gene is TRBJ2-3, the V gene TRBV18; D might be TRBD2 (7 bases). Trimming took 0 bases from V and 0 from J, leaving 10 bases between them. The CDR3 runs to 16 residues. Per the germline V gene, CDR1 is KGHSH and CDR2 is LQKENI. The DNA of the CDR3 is TGTGCCAGCTCACCACCGCCGGGGGGCAGCACAGATACGCAGTATTTT. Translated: CASSPPPGGSTDTQYF. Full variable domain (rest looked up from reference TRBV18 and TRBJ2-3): NAGVMQNPRHLVRRRGQEARLRCSPMKGHSHVYWYRQLPEEGLKFMVYLQKENIIDESGMPKERFSAEFPKEGPSILRIQQVVRGDSAAYFCASSPPPGGSTDTQYFGPGTRLTVL.

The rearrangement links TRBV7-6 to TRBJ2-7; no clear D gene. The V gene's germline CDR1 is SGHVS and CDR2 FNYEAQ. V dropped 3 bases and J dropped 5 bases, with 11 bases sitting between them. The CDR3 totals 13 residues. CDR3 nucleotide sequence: TGTGCCAGCAGCTTCACAAGTTCAGACGAGCAGTACTTC. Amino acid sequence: CASSFTSSDEQYF. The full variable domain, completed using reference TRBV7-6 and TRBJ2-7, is GAGVSQSPRYKVTKRGQDVALRCDPISGHVSLYWYRQALGQGPEFLTYFNYEAQQDKSGLPNDRFSAERPEGSISTLTIQRTEQRDSAMYRCASSFTSSDEQYFGPGTRLTVT.

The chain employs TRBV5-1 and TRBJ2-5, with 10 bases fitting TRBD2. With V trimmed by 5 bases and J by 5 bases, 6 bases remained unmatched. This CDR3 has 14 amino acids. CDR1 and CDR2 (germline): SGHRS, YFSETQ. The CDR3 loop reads CASRNSGGPETQYF. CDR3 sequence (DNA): TGCGCCAGCAGAAATAGCGGGGGGCCGGAGACCCAGTACTTC.

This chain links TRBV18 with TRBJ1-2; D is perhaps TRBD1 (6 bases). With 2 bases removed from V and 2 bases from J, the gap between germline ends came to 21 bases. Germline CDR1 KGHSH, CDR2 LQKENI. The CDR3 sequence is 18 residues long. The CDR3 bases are TGTGCCAGCTCACCATGGAATAGGCGGGGACAACCGAACTATGGCTACACCTTC. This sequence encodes CASSPWNRRGQPNYGYTF.

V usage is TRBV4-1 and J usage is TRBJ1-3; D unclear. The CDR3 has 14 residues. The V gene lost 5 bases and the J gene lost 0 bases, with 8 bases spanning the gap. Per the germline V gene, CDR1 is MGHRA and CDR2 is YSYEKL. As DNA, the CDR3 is TGCGCCAGCAGCTCGCTAGTCTCTGGAAACACCATATATTTT. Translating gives CASSSLVSGNTIYF.

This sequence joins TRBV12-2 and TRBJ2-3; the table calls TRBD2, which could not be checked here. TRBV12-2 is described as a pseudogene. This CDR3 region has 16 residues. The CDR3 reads CASRTGLAGGADTQYF. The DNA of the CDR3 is TGTGCAAGTCGCACCGGACTAGCGGGGGGGGCAGATACGCAGTATTTT.